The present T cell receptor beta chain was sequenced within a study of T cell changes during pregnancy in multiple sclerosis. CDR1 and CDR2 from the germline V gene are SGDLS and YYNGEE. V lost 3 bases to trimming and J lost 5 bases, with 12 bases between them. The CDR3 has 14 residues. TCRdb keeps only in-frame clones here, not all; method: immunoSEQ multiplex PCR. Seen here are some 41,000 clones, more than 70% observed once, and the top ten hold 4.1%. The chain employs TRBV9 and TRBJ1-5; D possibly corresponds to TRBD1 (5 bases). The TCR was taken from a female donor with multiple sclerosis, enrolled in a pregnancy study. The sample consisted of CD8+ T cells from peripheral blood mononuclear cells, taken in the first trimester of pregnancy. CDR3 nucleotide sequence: TGTGCCAGCAGCGGCCCCGGGGGGGATCAGCCCCAGCATTTT. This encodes CASSGPGGDQPQHF.